Listed below are T cell receptor beta chains from one sample, sequenced in a study of human T cells and chemical hapten exposure. Each CDR3 protein is one row after TCRdb ran MiXCR on the RACE reads. Among some 350,000 distinct CDR3 sequences listed, more than 5% were seen once. The source material was whole blood, sampled in connection with sensitization to the hapten diphenylcyclopropenone (DPC). The receptors were sampled from a woman aged 18-29 years with alopecia areata. Some clones in this sample may be carry-over from other donors' samples. Both conserved end residues are part of each CDR3. A D gene is named only where the DNA matches it firmly. For some rows the clone size is stated as once, few or many, or as a class when expanded; others skip it.

clone_size j_call v_call d_call cdr3_nt cdr3_aa
. TRBJ2-1 TRBV11-3 TRBD1 TGTGCCAGCAGCTTAGAACAGGGGAACTACAATGAGCAGTTCTTC CASSLEQGNYNEQFF
many TRBJ1-5 TRBV13 TRBD1 TGTGCCAGCAGCCGTAACCTGGACAGGGGGAACCAGCCCCAGCATTTT CASSRNLDRGNQPQHF
. TRBJ2-3 TRBV12-3/TRBV12-4 . TGTGCCAGCAGTTTTTACTCCACAGATACGCAGTATTTT CASSFYSTDTQYF
few TRBJ2-7 TRBV7-9 TRBD1 TGTGCCAGCAGCTTCGAACCCCGACAGGGGGGGTCCTACGAGCAGTACTTC CASSFEPRQGGSYEQYF
many TRBJ1-1 TRBV5-1 TRBD1 TGCGCCAGCAGCTCCGGACAGGCGAACACTGAAGCTTTCTTT CASSSGQANTEAFF
many TRBJ1-5 TRBV20-1 . TGCAGTGCTCCCCTTGCTCCCAGAGGGAATCAGCCCCAGCATTTT CSAPLAPRGNQPQHF
few TRBJ2-7 TRBV5-1 TRBD1 TGCGCCAGCAGCCCTTCTACCGGGACAGGGATCTCCTACGAGCAGTACTTC CASSPSTGTGISYEQYF
. TRBJ1-5 TRBV27 TRBD1 TGTGCCAGCAGTCGACAGGGCTTTCAGCCCCAGCATTTT CASSRQGFQPQHF
few TRBJ1-2 TRBV7-2 . TGTGCCAGCAGCCGCGAGAGTTATGGCTACACCTTC CASSRESYGYTF
. TRBJ2-5 TRBV12-5 . TGTGCTAGTGGTTTGGGGGGGGCCGGAGAGACCCAGTACTTC CASGLGGAGETQYF
. TRBJ2-7 TRBV6-2/TRBV6-3 . TGTGCCAGCAGTGACCGCGCTGAAGGGCCCGTTCACGAGCAGTACTTC CASSDRAEGPVHEQYF
many TRBJ1-1 TRBV28 . TGTGCCAGCAGTTTATCGGGGCGAGCGTCAGCTTTCTTT CASSLSGRASAFF
. TRBJ2-3 TRBV14 . TGTGCCAGCAGCCAAGATCGGCAGGGCACAGATACGCAGTATTTT CASSQDRQGTDTQYF
few TRBJ2-2 TRBV5-1 . TGCGCCAGCAGCTGGACAACAGGGCGTGGAGACACCGGGGAGCTGTTTTTT CASSWTTGRGDTGELFF
. TRBJ2-5 TRBV18 . TGTGCCAGCTCACCCATGAACTCGAACCAAGAGACCCAGTACTTC CASSPMNSNQETQYF
. TRBJ2-4 TRBV6-2/TRBV6-3 . TGTGCCAGCAGTTACTCGAGGTCCTTTGGAAACATTCAGTACTTC CASSYSRSFGNIQYF
few TRBJ2-6 TRBV9 . TGTGCCTCTGGGGGGACGTACTACTCTGGGGCCAACGTCCTGACTTTC CASGGTYYSGANVLTF
many TRBJ1-1 TRBV27 . TGTGCCAGCAGTTTATCAACTGCAGGGTATACTGAAGCTTTCTTT CASSLSTAGYTEAFF
. TRBJ2-3 TRBV20-1 TRBD1 TGCAGTGCGGCCAGGGGGCCGCAAGATACGCAGTATTTT CSAARGPQDTQYF
many TRBJ1-5 TRBV20-1 TRBD1 TGCAGTGGCCGGGACAGGGTTAATCAGCCCCAGCATTTT CSGRDRVNQPQHF
few TRBJ1-5 TRBV20-1 . TGCAGTGCTAGAGAATCCGGGAACCATCAGCCCCAGCATTTT CSARESGNHQPQHF
. TRBJ2-3 TRBV20-1 . TGCAGTGCTAGAGGGACAGATGCCACAGATACGCAGTATTTT CSARGTDATDTQYF
. TRBJ1-1 TRBV5-4 TRBD1 TGTGCCAGCAGCTTGGGCGGGACAGGGGGTGTCCGCACTGAAGCTTTCTTT CASSLGGTGGVRTEAFF
many TRBJ1-4 TRBV20-1 TRBD1 TGCAGTGCCCCCGGACAGGGGCACGAAAAACTGTTTTTT CSAPGQGHEKLFF
few TRBJ1-2 TRBV6-5 . TGTGCCAGCAGTTACTCGATCGGAAGCTATGGCTACACCTTC CASSYSIGSYGYTF
. TRBJ1-1 TRBV12-3/TRBV12-4 . TGTGCCAGCAGTCCCCAGGGACGTAGGGCTGAAGCTTTCTTT CASSPQGRRAEAFF
. TRBJ2-1 TRBV11-1 . TGTGCCAGCAGCTTAAGGAGCGGACAAAAGAATGAGCAGTTCTTC CASSLRSGQKNEQFF
. TRBJ1-5 TRBV7-2 . TGTGCCAGCAGCTTAGAGGGGGGAGTTCAGCCCCAGCATTTT CASSLEGGVQPQHF
. TRBJ1-5 TRBV7-2 . TGTGCCAGCAGCCTTGAAATTGGGGGGAATCAGCCCCAGCATTTT CASSLEIGGNQPQHF
. TRBJ2-3 TRBV5-4 . TGTGCCAGCAGCTTTAAATCACTCACTAGCACAGATACGCAGTATTTT CASSFKSLTSTDTQYF
many TRBJ1-5 TRBV7-9 TRBD1 TGTGCCAGCAGCTTAGTCGGGGACAGGGTTCAGCCCCAGCATTTT CASSLVGDRVQPQHF
. TRBJ2-1 TRBV6-2/TRBV6-3 TRBD2 TGTGCCAGCACCACTCCCGGGACTAGCGGGACCTTCTACAATGAGCAGTTCTTC CASTTPGTSGTFYNEQFF
many TRBJ1-2 TRBV6-5 . TGTGCCAGCAGCAGGACAGCTAACTATGGCTACACCTTC CASSRTANYGYTF
many TRBJ2-7 TRBV3-1 . TGTGCCAGCAGCCAAGGCGGGGTGAGCTCCTACGAGCAGTACTTC CASSQGGVSSYEQYF
many TRBJ1-1 TRBV6-5 . TGTGCCAGCAGTGCCCCAGGGACCCCGAACACTGAAGCTTTCTTT CASSAPGTPNTEAFF
many TRBJ2-1 TRBV24-1 . TGTGCCACCAGTACGCCGGACAAGGATGACAATGAGCAGTTCTTC CATSTPDKDDNEQFF
few TRBJ1-5 TRBV6-1 TRBD1 TGTGCCAGCAGCGCTACAGGGGCGATCAATCAGCCCCAGCATTTT CASSATGAINQPQHF
. TRBJ1-1 TRBV14 . TGTGCCAGCAGCCCCTCCAACACTGAAGCTTTATTT CASSPSNTEALF
few TRBJ1-1 TRBV6-2/TRBV6-3 . TGTGCCAGCACCAACGGCGGACAGCACTTGGGGACTGAAGCTTTCTTT CASTNGGQHLGTEAFF
. TRBJ2-1 TRBV7-2 TRBD1 TGTGCCAGCAGCAAACAATTCGGGACAGGGAATGAGCAGTTCTTC CASSKQFGTGNEQFF
many TRBJ1-1 TRBV7-9 . TGTGCCAGCAGCCCCAAGGCTGAAGCTTTCTTT CASSPKAEAFF
few TRBJ1-5 TRBV4-3 . TGCGCCAGCAGCCAGGACAGATGGCAGCCCCAGCATTTT CASSQDRWQPQHF
. TRBJ1-2 TRBV5-1 . TGCGCCAGCAGCTTGGAACCAGTAGTCGGCTACACCTTC CASSLEPVVGYTF
many TRBJ1-5 TRBV7-2 . TGTGCCAGCAGCTTCGACTCCCGACAGCATCAGCCCCAGCATTTT CASSFDSRQHQPQHF
. TRBJ2-7 TRBV29-1 . TGCAGCGTTGAGGGGGGCGAAGACTCCCTCTCCTACGAGCAGTACTTC CSVEGGEDSLSYEQYF
. TRBJ1-6 TRBV11-2 . TGTGCCAGCAGACCACAGGGTTTTTTTAATTCACCCCTCCACTTT CASRPQGFFNSPLHF